This T cell receptor (beta chain) was sequenced in a study of regulatory T cells in long-lasting Graves disease. Of note for this clonotype: A far larger clone is just one base off, so this is likely a read error.

Documented time point: newly diagnosed GD, antithyroid drugs for less than 3 months. PBMCs were the source of the RNA used for TCR sequencing. Through Arm-PCR of CDR3 regions and iRepertoire HTBI primers, TCR beta libraries were built. One entry per CDR3 protein, called by TCRdb with MiXCR from the multiplex PCR reads. The data hold roughly 500,000 distinct CDR3 sequences, with about 14% observed a single time. Trimming took 5 bases from V and 7 from J; bases not matched to a gene: 11. The CDR3 loop spans 15 amino acids. Germline V gene data show CDR1 as SNHLY and CDR2 as FYNNEI. Another study also made use of these data, one on T cells in Graves' hyperthyroidism and ophthalmopathy.

Here the sequenced sample was peripheral blood mononuclear cells (PBMCs), taken at new diagnosis, from a patient treated with antithyroid drugs. This TCR came from a young man with Graves disease. This chain uses TRBV2 with TRBJ2-7, with 10 bases identical to TRBD2. The CDR3 reads CASSYGLAEYNEQYF. The CDR3 coding sequence is TGTGCCAGCAGTTACGGACTAGCGGAGTACAATGAGCAGTACTTC.